What follows is one T cell receptor (beta chain) and its context. Antigen unknown. This record comes from a study of T cell responses to AZD1222 COVID-19 vaccine. Sequencing used immunoSEQ multiplex PCR; TCRdb keeps in-frame clones, though not all of them. The sample yields about 200,000 clones, about 94% seen once. Trimming cost V 5 bases and J 9 bases, with 23 bases left between them. The CDR3 has 16 amino acids. Germline loops: CDR1 MDHEN, CDR2 SYDVKM. Study-level points and caveats: Most donors were white British and more were female, and clonal diversity was possibly underestimated.

The sample consisted of peripheral blood, taken 28 days after the second dose of the MenACWY control vaccine. This TCR derives from an adult who received the MenACWY meningococcal vaccine as a control. The chain employs TRBV28 and TRBJ1-5, with D maybe TRBD1 (5 bases). The CDR3 sequence: CASSGVVKGLDRPQHF. In DNA form, the CDR3 reads TGTGCCAGCAGTGGGGTGGTGAAGGGGTTGGATCGGCCCCAGCATTTT.